Included here is one T cell receptor beta chain sequence, with context. The CDR3 is made up of 15 amino acids. V lost 4 bases and J lost 5; bases outside the gene matches: 6. From germline, CDR1 is LNHDA and CDR2 SQIVND (reference sequence). This entry is derived from a study of blood T cell repertoires in COVID-19. The table came from immunoSEQ multiplex PCR; TCRdb's copy has only in-frame clones and leaves some out. The sample includes 110,000 to 150,000 clones, about 86% of them seen just once. Material for sequencing was peripheral blood. This clonotype was sampled from a human donor in a cohort sampled during active COVID-19. The gene calls are TRBV19 and TRBJ2-2; 8 bases agree with TRBD1. The CDR3 DNA reads TGTGCCAGTAGTACCACTACAGGGGGAACCGGGGAGCTGTTTTTT. Encoded protein: CASSTTTGGTGELFF.